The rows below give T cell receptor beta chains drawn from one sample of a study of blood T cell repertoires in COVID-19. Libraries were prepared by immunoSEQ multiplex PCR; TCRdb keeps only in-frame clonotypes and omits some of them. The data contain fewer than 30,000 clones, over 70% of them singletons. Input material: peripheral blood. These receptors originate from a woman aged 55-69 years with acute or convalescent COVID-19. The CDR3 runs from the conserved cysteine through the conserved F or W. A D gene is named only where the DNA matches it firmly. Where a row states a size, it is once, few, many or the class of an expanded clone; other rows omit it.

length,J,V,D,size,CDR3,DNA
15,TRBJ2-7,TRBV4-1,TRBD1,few,CASSQEGTGFYEQYF,TGCGCCAGCAGCCAAGAAGGGACAGGGTTTTACGAGCAGTACTTC
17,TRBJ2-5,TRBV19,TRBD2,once,CASSMDGSGGVSETQYF,TGTGCCAGTAGTATGGACGGTAGCGGGGGGGTTTCAGAGACCCAGTACTTC
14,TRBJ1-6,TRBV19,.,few,CASSRWGDNSPLHF,TGTGCCAGTAGTAGGTGGGGAGATAATTCACCCCTCCACTTT
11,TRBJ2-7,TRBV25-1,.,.,CASRQVYEQYF,TGTGCCAGCAGACAGGTGTACGAGCAGTACTTC
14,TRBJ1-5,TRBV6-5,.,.,CASSYRQGDQPQHF,TGTGCCAGCAGTTACAGGCAGGGCGATCAGCCCCAGCATTTT
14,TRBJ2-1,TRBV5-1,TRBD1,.,CASSLVSTGGEQFF,TGCGCCAGCAGCTTGGTTAGTACAGGGGGTGAGCAGTTCTTC
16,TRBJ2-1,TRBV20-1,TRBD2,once,CSASTRLAATYNEQFF,TGCAGTGCTAGTACTCGACTAGCGGCCACCTACAATGAGCAGTTCTTC
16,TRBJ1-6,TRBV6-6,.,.,CASSHLLGEGNAPLHF,TGTGCCAGCAGCCACCTATTGGGGGAGGGTAACGCACCCCTCCACTTT
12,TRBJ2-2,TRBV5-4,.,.,CASSLLAGELFF,TGTGCCAGCAGCCTCCTCGCCGGGGAGCTGTTTTTT
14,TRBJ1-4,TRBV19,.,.,CASSIGGLGEKLFF,TGTGCCAGTAGTATAGGAGGGTTGGGCGAAAAACTGTTTTTT
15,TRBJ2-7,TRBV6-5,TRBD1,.,CASKRGQGFSYEQYF,TGTGCCAGCAAGCGGGGACAGGGATTCTCCTACGAGCAGTACTTC
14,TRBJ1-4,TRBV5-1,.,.,CASSSGSKGEKLFF,TGCGCCAGCAGCTCCGGATCAAAGGGGGAAAAACTGTTTTTT
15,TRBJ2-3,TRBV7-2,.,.,CASSLAGSSRNTQYF,TGTGCCAGCAGCTTAGCTGGGTCTAGCAGGAATACGCAGTATTTT
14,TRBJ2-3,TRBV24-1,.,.,CATSIRGGTDTQYF,TGTGCCACCAGTATCAGGGGAGGCACAGATACGCAGTATTTT
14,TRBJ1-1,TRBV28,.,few,CASSSGAGDTEAFF,TGTGCCAGCAGTTCAGGGGCCGGAGACACTGAAGCTTTCTTT
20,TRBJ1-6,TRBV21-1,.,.,CASSKRSGTGRELYNSPLHF,TGTGCCAGCAGCAAGCGTTCCGGGACAGGGAGGGAGTTGTATAATTCACCCCTCCACTTT
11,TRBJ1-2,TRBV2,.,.,CASTGAEGYTF,TGTGCCAGCACAGGGGCAGAAGGCTACACCTTC
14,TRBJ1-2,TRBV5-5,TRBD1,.,CASSSGQGQRGYTF,TGTGCCAGCAGTTCCGGACAGGGGCAGCGTGGCTACACCTTC
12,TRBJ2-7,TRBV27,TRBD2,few,CASSRGGVEQYF,TGTGCCAGCAGCCGGGGAGGGGTTGAGCAGTACTTC
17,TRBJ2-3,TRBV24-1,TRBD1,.,CATSGPNRDRVPDTQYF,TGTGCCACCAGTGGTCCGAACCGGGACAGGGTGCCAGATACGCAGTATTTT
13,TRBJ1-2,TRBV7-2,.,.,CASSLLTGDGYTF,TGTGCCAGCAGCTTATTAACCGGGGATGGCTACACCTTC
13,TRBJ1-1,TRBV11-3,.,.,CASSLGRNTEAFF,TGTGCCAGCAGCTTAGGCAGAAACACTGAAGCTTTCTTT
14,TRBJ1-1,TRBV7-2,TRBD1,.,CASSPWTGNTEAFF,TGTGCCAGCAGCCCCTGGACAGGGAACACTGAAGCTTTCTTT
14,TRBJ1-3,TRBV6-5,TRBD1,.,CASRPRDRGNTIYF,TGTGCCAGCAGGCCCCGGGACAGAGGAAACACCATATATTTT
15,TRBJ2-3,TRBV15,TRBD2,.,CATSRTSGGADTQYF,TGTGCCACCAGCAGGACTAGCGGGGGGGCAGATACGCAGTATTTT
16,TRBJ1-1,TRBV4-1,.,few,CASSRPGSPVETEAFF,TGCGCCAGCAGCCGTCCAGGGTCGCCGGTAGAAACTGAAGCTTTCTTT
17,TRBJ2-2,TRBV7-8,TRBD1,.,CASSWAGRGLFTGELFF,TGTGCCAGCAGTTGGGCGGGCAGGGGGCTGTTCACCGGGGAGCTGTTTTTT
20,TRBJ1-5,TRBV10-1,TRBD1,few,CASTYPSRDRGLLSNQPQHF,TGCGCCAGCACCTACCCAAGCCGGGACAGGGGGTTACTTAGCAATCAGCCCCAGCATTTT
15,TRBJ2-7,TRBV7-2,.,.,CASSLASGPDYEQYF,TGTGCCAGCAGCTTAGCGTCAGGGCCCGACTACGAGCAGTACTTC
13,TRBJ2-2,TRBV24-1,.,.,CATRLGNTGELFF,TGTGCCACCAGGCTAGGGAACACCGGGGAGCTGTTTTTT
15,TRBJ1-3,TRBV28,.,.,CASSPLGASGNTIYF,TGTGCCAGCAGTCCCCTGGGGGCCTCTGGAAACACCATATATTTT
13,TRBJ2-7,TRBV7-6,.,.,CASSPSSGYEQYF,TGTGCCAGCAGCCCCTCGTCCGGCTACGAGCAGTACTTC
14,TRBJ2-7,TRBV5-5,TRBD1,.,CASSLDRGRGEQYF,TGTGCCAGCAGCTTGGACAGGGGTCGAGGCGAGCAGTACTTC
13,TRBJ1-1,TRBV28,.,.,CASIPVVETEAFF,TGTGCCAGCATTCCGGTCGTTGAAACTGAAGCTTTCTTT
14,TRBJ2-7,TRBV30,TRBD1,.,CAWSYRGRIGEQYF,TGTGCCTGGAGTTACAGGGGGAGGATCGGCGAGCAGTACTTC
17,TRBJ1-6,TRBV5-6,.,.,CASSFSYRVNYNSPLHF,TGTGCCAGCAGCTTCTCTTACCGGGTTAACTATAATTCACCCCTCCACTTT
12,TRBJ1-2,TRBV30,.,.,CAWSKGRNGYTF,TGTGCCTGGAGTAAGGGGCGTAATGGCTACACCTTC
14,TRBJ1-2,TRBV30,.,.,CAWSRRGTNYGYTF,TGTGCCTGGAGTCGGAGAGGAACAAACTATGGCTACACCTTC
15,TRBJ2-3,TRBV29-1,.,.,CSVGPTGGGANTQYF,TGCAGCGTTGGCCCCACCGGGGGTGGGGCTAATACGCAGTATTTT
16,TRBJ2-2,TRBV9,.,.,CASSPLGGGRTGELFF,TGTGCCAGCAGCCCGTTGGGGGGGGGCCGCACCGGGGAGCTGTTTTTT
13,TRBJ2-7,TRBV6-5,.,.,CATERSSTYEQYF,TGTGCTACGGAGCGGTCATCCACCTACGAGCAGTACTTC
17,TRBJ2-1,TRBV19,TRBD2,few,CASSPLAGGYRSNEQFF,TGTGCCAGTAGTCCTCTAGCGGGGGGCTACCGGTCCAATGAGCAGTTCTTC
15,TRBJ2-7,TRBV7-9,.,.,CASSPPQGRSYEQYF,TGTGCCAGCAGCCCACCCCAGGGTCGCTCCTACGAGCAGTACTTC
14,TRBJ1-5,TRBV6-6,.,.,CASGLQAPNQPQHF,TGTGCCAGCGGCCTACAGGCCCCCAATCAGCCCCAGCATTTT
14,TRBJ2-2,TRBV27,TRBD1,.,CASRTGTGTGELFF,TGTGCCAGCAGGACAGGGACGGGGACCGGGGAGCTGTTTTTT
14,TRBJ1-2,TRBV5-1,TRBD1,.,CASSSDTGARGYTF,TGCGCCAGCAGCTCCGACACAGGGGCTCGGGGCTACACCTTC